The rows below give T cell receptor beta chains drawn from one sample of a study of blood T cells in healthy people across ages. Each CDR3 protein is one row after TCRdb ran MiXCR on the 5' RACE reads. Among fewer than 950,000 distinct CDR3 sequences listed, about 34% were seen once. Input material: blood. The source is a man between 18 and 29 years old in good health. Each CDR3 is given with its conserved first and last residue. The D gene is left open where the match is weak. Only part of the rows carry a size: once, few, many, or a class if the clone is expanded.

j_call: TRBJ2-2; v_call: TRBV19; clone_size: -; d_call: TRBD1; cdr3_aa: CASSKTGDNTGELFF; cdr3_nt: TGTGCCAGTAGTAAAACAGGGGACAACACCGGGGAGCTGTTTTTT
j_call: TRBJ1-5; v_call: TRBV20-1; clone_size: -; d_call: -; cdr3_aa: CSARGTMINQPQHF; cdr3_nt: TGCAGTGCTAGAGGGACAATGATAAATCAGCCCCAGCATTTT
j_call: TRBJ2-2; v_call: TRBV4-3; clone_size: -; d_call: -; cdr3_aa: CASSQGRLGSGELFF; cdr3_nt: TGCGCCAGCAGCCAAGGCCGCCTGGGCTCCGGGGAGCTGTTTTTT
j_call: TRBJ1-2; v_call: TRBV20-1; clone_size: few; d_call: -; cdr3_aa: CSASEAAYGYTF; cdr3_nt: TGCAGTGCTAGTGAGGCAGCGTATGGCTACACCTTC
j_call: TRBJ2-2; v_call: TRBV9; clone_size: -; d_call: TRBD1; cdr3_aa: CASSSPAGTGGTGELFF; cdr3_nt: TGTGCCAGCAGCTCCCCAGCTGGGACAGGGGGCACCGGGGAGCTGTTTTTT
j_call: TRBJ2-7; v_call: TRBV18; clone_size: -; d_call: TRBD2; cdr3_aa: CASSPTGSGRAAEQYF; cdr3_nt: TGTGCCAGCTCACCGACCGGGAGCGGGAGAGCGGCCGAGCAGTACTTC
j_call: TRBJ2-1; v_call: TRBV27; clone_size: -; d_call: -; cdr3_aa: CAGRWRGENNEQFF; cdr3_nt: TGTGCCGGCAGATGGAGGGGGGAGAACAATGAGCAGTTCTTC
j_call: TRBJ2-1; v_call: TRBV6-2/TRBV6-3; clone_size: -; d_call: TRBD1; cdr3_aa: CASRVERTGGRNEQFF; cdr3_nt: TGTGCCAGCAGGGTTGAAAGGACAGGGGGACGGAATGAGCAGTTCTTC
j_call: TRBJ2-3; v_call: TRBV20-1; clone_size: many; d_call: -; cdr3_aa: CSGRDTQYF; cdr3_nt: TGCAGTGGGAGAGATACGCAGTATTTT
j_call: TRBJ2-1; v_call: TRBV10-3; clone_size: -; d_call: -; cdr3_aa: CAVRLNTERGNEQFF; cdr3_nt: TGTGCCGTCAGGTTAAATACAGAGCGTGGCAATGAGCAGTTCTTC
j_call: TRBJ1-6; v_call: TRBV3-1; clone_size: few; d_call: -; cdr3_aa: CASSQDPTGSNSPLHF; cdr3_nt: TGTGCCAGCAGCCAAGATCCCACAGGCTCGAATTCACCCCTCCACTTT
j_call: TRBJ2-1; v_call: TRBV7-2; clone_size: many; d_call: TRBD2; cdr3_aa: CASSLAGGAYNEQFF; cdr3_nt: TGTGCCAGCAGTTTGGCGGGGGGAGCCTACAATGAGCAGTTCTTC
j_call: TRBJ1-2; v_call: TRBV4-3; clone_size: -; d_call: -; cdr3_aa: CASSQDLREFNYGYTF; cdr3_nt: TGCGCCAGCAGCCAAGATCTGAGGGAGTTCAACTATGGCTACACCTTC
j_call: TRBJ2-3; v_call: TRBV29-1; clone_size: once; d_call: TRBD1; cdr3_aa: CSVQQGGDTQYF; cdr3_nt: TGCAGCGTACAACAGGGGGGAGATACGCAGTATTTT
j_call: TRBJ1-2; v_call: TRBV28; clone_size: -; d_call: -; cdr3_aa: CASYLNYGYTF; cdr3_nt: TGTGCCAGCTATTTAAACTATGGCTACACCTTC
j_call: TRBJ1-1; v_call: TRBV4-3; clone_size: -; d_call: -; cdr3_aa: CASSQDRRRKNTEAFF; cdr3_nt: TGCGCCAGCAGCCAAGATCGGAGACGGAAAAACACTGAAGCTTTCTTT
j_call: TRBJ2-7; v_call: TRBV20-1; clone_size: few; d_call: -; cdr3_aa: CSARAPGTGSSYEQYF; cdr3_nt: TGCAGTGCTAGGGCCCCCGGGACGGGGAGCTCCTACGAGCAGTACTTC
j_call: TRBJ1-2; v_call: TRBV29-1; clone_size: many; d_call: -; cdr3_aa: CSVEWATANYGYTF; cdr3_nt: TGCAGCGTTGAGTGGGCGACAGCAAACTATGGCTACACCTTC
j_call: TRBJ1-1; v_call: TRBV21-1; clone_size: few; d_call: -; cdr3_aa: CASSKCWDRGRCTEAFF; cdr3_nt: TGTGCCAGCAGCAAATGTTGGGACAGGGGGCGTTGCACTGAAGCTTTCTTT
j_call: TRBJ1-1; v_call: TRBV18; clone_size: -; d_call: -; cdr3_aa: CASSPNTGKDEAFF; cdr3_nt: TGTGCCAGCTCACCAAATACGGGGAAAGATGAAGCTTTCTTT
j_call: TRBJ1-5; v_call: TRBV6-1; clone_size: -; d_call: -; cdr3_aa: CASSEGGRVQHF; cdr3_nt: TGTGCCAGCAGTGAAGGCGGCAGGGTCCAGCATTTT
j_call: TRBJ2-7; v_call: TRBV20-1; clone_size: -; d_call: -; cdr3_aa: CSARAATGADEQYF; cdr3_nt: TGCAGTGCTAGAGCGGCGACCGGGGCGGACGAGCAGTACTTC
j_call: TRBJ2-5; v_call: TRBV27; clone_size: -; d_call: -; cdr3_aa: CASSPLVGGLQETQYF; cdr3_nt: TGTGCCAGCAGCCCCCTCGTGGGGGGCCTTCAAGAGACCCAGTACTTC
j_call: TRBJ1-1; v_call: TRBV3-1; clone_size: -; d_call: -; cdr3_aa: CASSQTVPTGEAFF; cdr3_nt: TGTGCCAGCAGCCAAACGGTGCCTACGGGTGAAGCTTTCTTT
j_call: TRBJ1-5; v_call: TRBV7-9; clone_size: -; d_call: -; cdr3_aa: CASSVYSPGDHSNQPQHF; cdr3_nt: TGTGCCAGCAGCGTCTATTCCCCAGGGGATCATAGCAATCAGCCCCAGCATTTT
j_call: TRBJ1-2; v_call: TRBV20-1; clone_size: few; d_call: TRBD1; cdr3_aa: CSATGTDLKGYTF; cdr3_nt: TGCAGTGCAACCGGGACAGACCTTAAAGGCTACACCTTC
j_call: TRBJ2-1; v_call: TRBV15; clone_size: -; d_call: -; cdr3_aa: CAASITGLEYNEQFF; cdr3_nt: TGTGCCGCCAGCATTACGGGACTGGAATACAATGAGCAGTTCTTC
j_call: TRBJ1-5; v_call: TRBV10-3; clone_size: -; d_call: TRBD1; cdr3_aa: CAISGTGQGSNQPQHF; cdr3_nt: TGTGCCATCAGTGGAACAGGACAGGGCAGCAATCAGCCCCAGCATTTT
j_call: TRBJ2-7; v_call: TRBV20-1; clone_size: -; d_call: TRBD2; cdr3_aa: CSARDRETSVFYEQYF; cdr3_nt: TGCAGTGCTAGAGACCGAGAGACTAGCGTCTTCTACGAGCAGTACTTC
j_call: TRBJ2-3; v_call: TRBV7-2; clone_size: -; d_call: -; cdr3_aa: CASSLAGLYTDTQYF; cdr3_nt: TGTGCCAGCAGCTTAGCCGGGTTATACACAGATACGCAGTATTTT
j_call: TRBJ1-4; v_call: TRBV9; clone_size: -; d_call: -; cdr3_aa: CASSVGQGRYEKLFF; cdr3_nt: TGTGCCAGCAGCGTGGGGCAGGGGCGGTATGAAAAACTGTTTTTT
j_call: TRBJ2-1; v_call: TRBV7-9; clone_size: few; d_call: TRBD2; cdr3_aa: CASQGGRYNEQFF; cdr3_nt: TGTGCCAGCCAAGGCGGGAGATACAATGAGCAGTTCTTC
j_call: TRBJ2-7; v_call: TRBV27; clone_size: -; d_call: -; cdr3_aa: CASGPPQGYEQYF; cdr3_nt: TGTGCCAGCGGTCCCCCCCAGGGCTACGAGCAGTACTTC
j_call: TRBJ1-5; v_call: TRBV18; clone_size: -; d_call: -; cdr3_aa: CASSPRGMSNQPQHF; cdr3_nt: TGTGCCAGCTCACCAAGGGGTATGAGCAATCAGCCCCAGCATTTT
j_call: TRBJ1-5; v_call: TRBV6-2/TRBV6-3; clone_size: -; d_call: -; cdr3_aa: CATSELNQPQHF; cdr3_nt: TGTGCCACCAGTGAGTTGAATCAGCCCCAGCATTTT
j_call: TRBJ2-4; v_call: TRBV29-1; clone_size: -; d_call: -; cdr3_aa: CSVDSLGAEAFFGQGTKNIQYF; cdr3_nt: -
j_call: TRBJ1-2; v_call: TRBV30; clone_size: -; d_call: TRBD1; cdr3_aa: CAWGLQGESLRYTF; cdr3_nt: TGTGCCTGGGGCTTACAGGGGGAATCTCTCCGCTACACCTTC
j_call: TRBJ2-2; v_call: TRBV6-6; clone_size: -; d_call: -; cdr3_aa: CASSPTTGELFF; cdr3_nt: TGTGCCAGCAGCCCTACTACCGGGGAGCTGTTTTTT
j_call: TRBJ1-1; v_call: TRBV11-2; clone_size: -; d_call: -; cdr3_aa: CASRSTGTPNTEAFF; cdr3_nt: TGTGCCAGCAGGTCGACCGGGACACCGAACACTGAAGCTTTCTTT
j_call: TRBJ1-1; v_call: TRBV9; clone_size: -; d_call: -; cdr3_aa: CASSVGPSMNTEAFF; cdr3_nt: TGTGCCAGCAGCGTAGGTCCATCCATGAACACTGAAGCTTTCTTT
j_call: TRBJ2-6; v_call: TRBV28; clone_size: few; d_call: TRBD1; cdr3_aa: CATTQGAAGANVLTF; cdr3_nt: TGTGCCACCACACAGGGGGCTGCTGGGGCCAACGTCCTGACTTTC
j_call: TRBJ1-1; v_call: TRBV15; clone_size: few; d_call: TRBD1; cdr3_aa: CATSGPGQGLNTEAFF; cdr3_nt: TGTGCCACCAGCGGACCAGGACAGGGCTTGAACACTGAAGCTTTCTTT
j_call: TRBJ2-7; v_call: TRBV4-2; clone_size: many; d_call: -; cdr3_aa: CASSQGSTVAYF; cdr3_nt: TGTGCCAGCAGCCAGGGGTCGACAGTGGCGTACTTC
j_call: TRBJ2-6; v_call: TRBV7-3; clone_size: -; d_call: TRBD1; cdr3_aa: CASSYTGQGASGANVLTF; cdr3_nt: TGTGCCAGCAGTTATACGGGACAGGGAGCTTCTGGGGCCAACGTCCTGACTTTC
j_call: TRBJ1-5; v_call: TRBV20-1; clone_size: many; d_call: TRBD1; cdr3_aa: CSARNDREKYQPQHF; cdr3_nt: TGCAGTGCTAGAAATGACAGGGAAAAATATCAGCCCCAGCATTTT
j_call: TRBJ2-1; v_call: TRBV21-1; clone_size: -; d_call: -; cdr3_aa: CASSTRLAGEYNEQFF; cdr3_nt: TGTGCCAGCAGCACCCGACTAGCGGGGGAGTACAATGAGCAGTTCTTC
j_call: TRBJ1-4; v_call: TRBV4-3; clone_size: -; d_call: -; cdr3_aa: CASSAGPTNEKLFF; cdr3_nt: TGCGCCAGCAGCGCGGGCCCAACTAATGAAAAACTGTTTTTT
j_call: TRBJ2-3; v_call: TRBV6-6; clone_size: -; d_call: -; cdr3_aa: CATAAGGTDTQYF; cdr3_nt: TGTGCCACAGCGGCAGGGGGCACAGATACGCAGTATTTT
j_call: TRBJ2-3; v_call: TRBV7-8; clone_size: once; d_call: -; cdr3_aa: CASSPGIEDTQYF; cdr3_nt: TGTGCCAGCAGCCCGGGGATTGAAGATACGCAGTATTTT
j_call: TRBJ2-1; v_call: TRBV13; clone_size: -; d_call: TRBD1; cdr3_aa: CASSLTGDSSYNEQFF; cdr3_nt: TGTGCCAGCAGCTTGACAGGGGACAGCTCCTACAATGAGCAGTTCTTC
j_call: TRBJ2-3; v_call: TRBV27; clone_size: once; d_call: -; cdr3_aa: CASSLNVLVDTQYF; cdr3_nt: TGTGCCAGCAGTTTAAACGTTTTGGTGGATACGCAGTATTTT